The rows below give T cell receptor beta chains drawn from one sample of a study of T cells in Graves' hyperthyroidism and ophthalmopathy. TCRdb redid the calling of the multiplex PCR reads with MiXCR, one entry per CDR3 protein. The table includes some 510,000 distinct CDR3 sequences, under 60% detected once. Sequenced input: peripheral blood or thyroid tissue (not recorded which). The source of these receptors is a woman between 18 and 29 years old with Graves' hyperthyroidism. Both conserved end residues are part of each CDR3. D genes are given only for firm matches. Rows may omit the clone size; those that give it use once, few, many or a size class.

cdr3_aa cdr3_nt j_call clone_size d_call v_call
CATSRRDRGDTGELFF TGTGCCACCAGCAGAAGGGACAGGGGGGACACCGGGGAGCTGTTTTTT TRBJ2-2 - TRBD1 TRBV15
CAISGTSAYEQYF TGTGCCATCAGTGGGACGTCCGCCTACGAGCAGTACTTC TRBJ2-7 - - TRBV10-3
CAGSTSGTARGETQYF TGTGCCGGTTCGACTAGCGGGACGGCCAGGGGGGAGACCCAGTACTTC TRBJ2-5 - TRBD2 TRBV7-2
CASSLNRGLSGNTIYF TGTGCCAGCAGCTTAAACAGGGGACTCTCTGGAAACACCATATATTTT TRBJ1-3 - TRBD1 TRBV7-3
CASSSGGWEQYF TGTGCCAGCAGCTCAGGGGGCTGGGAGCAGTACTTC TRBJ2-7 - TRBD1 TRBV11-2
CATSDLQGSETQYF TGTGCCACCAGTGATTTACAGGGATCGGAGACCCAGTACTTC TRBJ2-5 many - TRBV24-1
CASSGLSYGYTF TGTGCCAGCAGTGGGTTGAGCTATGGCTACACCTTC TRBJ1-2 - - TRBV2
CSVEETGNSGANVLTF TGCAGCGTTGAAGAGACAGGTAACTCTGGGGCCAACGTCCTGACTTTC TRBJ2-6 many - TRBV29-1
CASSDPGLAGFEQYF TGTGCCAGCAGTGACCCGGGACTAGCGGGCTTCGAGCAGTACTTC TRBJ2-7 - TRBD2 TRBV6-1
CAISGGQGATYF TGTGCCATCAGTGGGGGACAGGGTGCCACGTACTTC TRBJ2-7 many TRBD1 TRBV10-3
CASRGQRQSNSPLHF TGTGCCAGCAGAGGACAGAGACAAAGTAATTCACCCCTCCACTTT TRBJ1-6 many - TRBV2
CASSLGLAGRLPDTQYF TGTGCCAGCAGCTTAGGACTAGCGGGACGTTTGCCAGATACGCAGTATTTT TRBJ2-3 - TRBD2 TRBV7-9
CSVDSSDRDGYGYTF TGCAGCGTAGACTCCTCGGACAGGGACGGCTATGGCTACACCTTC TRBJ1-2 many TRBD1 TRBV29-1